This T cell receptor (beta chain) was sequenced for a study of blood T cells in healthy people across ages. Primers used in a second PCR of roughly 6 to 11 cycles were a sample-barcoded 5' primer and a J-beta primer mix. TCRdb redid the calling of the 5' RACE reads with MiXCR, one entry per CDR3 protein. The sample yields some 1.4 million distinct CDR3 sequences, approximately 38% seen once. This clonotype was observed a few times. What was sequenced was blood. This clonotype originated in a woman younger than 30 in good health.

The CDR3 DNA reads TGTGCCAGCAGTTACGGGGCTCCCCTGTTGTTCAATGAGCAGTTCTTC. As protein: CASSYGAPLLFNEQFF. The chain carries TRBV6-7 and TRBJ2-1; D may be TRBD1 (5 bases). TRBV6-7 is identified as an open reading frame with a role that is uncertain. Trimming left V 2 bases short and J 6 bases short, with 17 bases between. CDR3 length: 16 amino acids.